This T cell receptor (beta chain) was found in a study of T cells in narcolepsy. Study-level information: Patients with NT1 or NT2 and healthy control donors were enrolled.

TCRdb's copy holds only in-frame clones and misses some; the assay was immunoSEQ multiplex PCR. The top ten clones hold around 2.6% of a sample with around 33,000 clones, around 83% of them seen once. Study findings and constraints: In some patient and control memory CD4+ samples, autoreactive clones were absent.

V dropped 3 bases and J dropped 5; count of bases not matched to a gene: 10. CDR3 length: 16 residues. CDR1 GTSNPN and CDR2 SVGIG come from the germline V gene (reference sequence). The table lists this clone with a count of one. Its antigen remains unknown. The chain carries TRBV30 and TRBJ2-5; 12 nucleotides align to TRBD2. The TCR comes from a human donor with narcolepsy. Sequencing input: CD45RA- memory CD4+ T cells from PBMCs. Here the CDR3 DNA reads TGTGCCTGGAGACCCGGGACTAGCGGGTCCTCGGAGACCCAGTACTTC. The encoded protein is CAWRPGTSGSSETQYF.